This T cell receptor (beta chain) was sequenced for a study of Ad26.COV2.S vaccination and SARS-CoV-2 variants. Study conclusions and caveats: Reportedly, spike-specific CD8+ and CD4+ T cell responses achieved substantial breadth once vaccination had taken place.

About this clone: No antigen is known for it.

Treatment specified: roughly 18 received Ad26.COV2.S at low or high dose, single or two shots; several received placebo; per-sample allocation not given. Material that was analyzed had been drawn on day 63 after the first vaccine or placebo injection. Generated by immunoSEQ multiplex PCR, the TCRdb table keeps only in-frame clones and is missing some. The data hold more than 300,000 clones, with 88% observed a single time. The source of this sequence is a person aged 18 to 65 who received the Ad26.COV2.S COVID-19 vaccine or a placebo. Sequencing used peripheral blood, obtained in a trial of Ad26.COV2.S vaccine versus placebo.

The CDR3 sequence is CASSLRGTDSNQPQHF. In DNA, the CDR3 is TGTGCCAGCAGCTTAAGGGGCACAGATAGCAATCAGCCCCAGCATTTT. The chain recombines TRBV7-3 with TRBJ1-5; D perhaps matches TRBD1 (5 bases). This CDR3 has 16 amino acids. Germline V gives CDR1 SGHTA, CDR2 FQGTGA. V shed 1 base and J shed 0 bases, with 10 bases lying between them.